This record looks at one T cell receptor (beta chain) sequence and its context. Its antigen is unidentified. This sample is drawn from a study of OX40 agonist ivuxolimab in advanced cancers. Study as a whole: The eligibility criteria allowed prior anti-PD-1, anti-PD-L1 or anti-CTLA-4 therapy, and around 40% had some.

Repertoires were generated with immunoSEQ multiplex PCR, while TCRdb's copy carries only in-frame clones and drops some. The sample lists approximately 66,000 clones, less than 90% occurring once. Germline V gives CDR1 MNHEY, CDR2 SVGAGI. The CDR3 spans 15 residues. Trimming removed 0 bases from V and 7 bases from J, with 10 bases in between. General study results and limits: At doses 0.1 to 3.0 mg/kg, CD4+ and CD8+ clones expanded. CD8+ T cells were the subset that, on average, had more expanded clones than CD4+.

The specimen comprised CD4+ or CD8+ T cells sorted from blood, sampled in a trial of the OX40 agonist ivuxolimab. This sequence was found in an adult with an advanced solid tumor such as melanoma, head and neck, liver or kidney cancer. The gene calls are TRBV6-5 and TRBJ1-6; no firm D call. The CDR3 DNA follows: TGTGCCAGCAGTTACTCATCCGGGAACAATTCACCCCTCCACTTT. Amino acid sequence: CASSYSSGNNSPLHF.